This TCR beta chain was obtained from a study of cytomegalovirus exposure and HLA in healthy donors. V trimming: 2 bases; J trimming: 2 bases; junction bases outside the gene matches: 6. CDR3 length: 16 residues. The germline gives CDR1 MNHNS, CDR2 SASEGT. The table came from immunoSEQ multiplex PCR; TCRdb's copy has only in-frame clones and leaves some out. Here the sample spans 150,000 or so clones, about 82% being singletons. This clone has more than one count but fewer than ten. This sequence originates from a man aged 30 to 39 in good health and CMV-seropositive. The source material was PBMCs. J is TRBJ2-1 and V is TRBV6-1; 7 positions agree with TRBD2. The CDR3 sequence: CASSELAGRAYNEQFF. CDR3 DNA sequence: TGTGCCAGCAGTGAACTGGCAGGGAGGGCCTACAATGAGCAGTTCTTC.